These T cell receptor beta chains were read from a single sample in a study of CD8 T cells in ankylosing spondylitis. TCRdb independently ran MiXCR on the 5' RACE reads; one entry per CDR3 protein. The sample has 700,000 to 1,000,000 distinct CDR3 sequences; about 10% are singletons. Sequenced: blood, either unsorted or a sorted T cell fraction (not recorded which). The receptor set was obtained from a male donor with ankylosing spondylitis. Both conserved end residues are part of each CDR3. The order of the fields is J gene, D gene, CDR3 length, clone size, V gene, CDR3 DNA, CDR3 protein. D genes are given only for firm matches. Clone size is stated in some rows and not others, as once, few, many or a class when expanded.

j_gene: TRBJ2-5; d_gene: .; len: 14; abundance: once; v_gene: TRBV7-2; CDR3nt: TGTGCCAGCAGCTTAATCCCCACGGGAGAGACCCAGTACTTC; CDR3aa: CASSLIPTGETQYF
j_gene: TRBJ2-7; d_gene: .; len: 17; abundance: .; v_gene: TRBV10-3; CDR3nt: TGTGCCATCAGTGACTCCCGGTCCCCTATCAGGGGCAACGAGCAGTACTTC; CDR3aa: CAISDSRSPIRGNEQYF
j_gene: TRBJ1-5; d_gene: .; len: 15; abundance: .; v_gene: TRBV7-6; CDR3nt: TGTGCCAGCAGCGCACAGGGAGGACTCGGTCAGCCCCAGCATTTT; CDR3aa: CASSAQGGLGQPQHF
j_gene: TRBJ1-1; d_gene: .; len: 13; abundance: many; v_gene: TRBV7-2; CDR3nt: TGTGCCAGCAGCCGGGAGCGGAACACTGAAGCTTTCTTT; CDR3aa: CASSRERNTEAFF
j_gene: TRBJ1-6; d_gene: .; len: 14; abundance: many; v_gene: TRBV12-3/TRBV12-4; CDR3nt: TGTGCCAGCAGTTTACGCCCAGACAATTCACCCCTCCACTTT; CDR3aa: CASSLRPDNSPLHF
j_gene: TRBJ2-7; d_gene: .; len: 14; abundance: .; v_gene: TRBV27; CDR3nt: TGCACCAGCCTAGCCAAAACCCCGCTCTACGAGCAGTACTTC; CDR3aa: CTSLAKTPLYEQYF
j_gene: TRBJ2-7; d_gene: .; len: 16; abundance: few; v_gene: TRBV5-1; CDR3nt: TGCGCCAGCAGCCCCCGCCCGACTAGGGTGGTCTACGAGCAGTACTTC; CDR3aa: CASSPRPTRVVYEQYF
j_gene: TRBJ2-3; d_gene: .; len: 12; abundance: many; v_gene: TRBV2; CDR3nt: TGTGCCAGCAGTGAAGCGCGAAATACGCAGTATTTT; CDR3aa: CASSEARNTQYF
j_gene: TRBJ1-5; d_gene: .; len: 14; abundance: .; v_gene: TRBV29-1; CDR3nt: TGCAGCGTTCGAAACGGGGGGAGCAATCAGCCCCAGCATTTT; CDR3aa: CSVRNGGSNQPQHF
j_gene: TRBJ2-3; d_gene: TRBD1; len: 15; abundance: few; v_gene: TRBV6-4; CDR3nt: TGTGCCAGCAGGCAAACAGGGGGCCCCACAGATACGCAGTATTTT; CDR3aa: CASRQTGGPTDTQYF
j_gene: TRBJ1-1; d_gene: TRBD1; len: 16; abundance: few; v_gene: TRBV6-5; CDR3nt: TGTGCCAGCAGTTACTCAAGGGGCAGGGGGCGCACTGAAGCTTTCTTT; CDR3aa: CASSYSRGRGRTEAFF
j_gene: TRBJ1-5; d_gene: TRBD1; len: 13; abundance: .; v_gene: TRBV20-1; CDR3nt: TGCAGTGCTCTCCAGGGGGCGGCTCAGCCCCAGCATTTT; CDR3aa: CSALQGAAQPQHF
j_gene: TRBJ2-1; d_gene: .; len: 15; abundance: many; v_gene: TRBV5-1; CDR3nt: TGCGCCAGCAGCTTTCATCTCACCTCCTACAATGAGCAGTTCTTC; CDR3aa: CASSFHLTSYNEQFF
j_gene: TRBJ1-2; d_gene: .; len: 13; abundance: few; v_gene: TRBV29-1; CDR3nt: TGCAGCGTTGAAGTTTATTACAACTATGGCTACACCTTC; CDR3aa: CSVEVYYNYGYTF
j_gene: TRBJ2-1; d_gene: TRBD2; len: 14; abundance: many; v_gene: TRBV20-1; CDR3nt: TGCAGTGCTAGGGTCGGGAGGGCCAACAATGAGCAGTTCTTC; CDR3aa: CSARVGRANNEQFF
j_gene: TRBJ2-1; d_gene: TRBD2; len: 12; abundance: .; v_gene: TRBV29-1; CDR3nt: TGCAGCGTTGGCGGCGGAGCGGGGGGGCAGTTCTTC; CDR3aa: CSVGGGAGGQFF
j_gene: TRBJ2-1; d_gene: .; len: 15; abundance: many; v_gene: TRBV7-3; CDR3nt: TGTGCCAGCAGACAGGGAGTAGGGCTATACAATGAGCAGTTCTTC; CDR3aa: CASRQGVGLYNEQFF